Each of the 25 T cell receptor beta chains below was sequenced from the same sample in a study of T cell responses to AZD1222 COVID-19 vaccine. Sequenced by immunoSEQ multiplex PCR; TCRdb stores in-frame clones only, minus some. The sample yields around 110,000 clones, around nine tenths seen once. The sequences come from peripheral blood, collected on day 0 of AZD1222 vaccination. The receptors derive from an adult in good health.

The chain is built from TRBV24-1 and TRBJ1-2; 8 bases map to TRBD1. The CDR3 sequence is 15 residues long. V trimming: 5 bases; J trimming: 8 bases; junction bases outside the gene matches: 12. CDR1 and CDR2 (germline): KGHDR, SFDVKD. The CDR3 DNA sequence: TGTGCCACCAGTGCCGCGGGACAGGCCTTCGGGGGCTACACCTTC. It yields the protein CATSAAGQAFGGYTF.

The chain is built from TRBV5-1 and TRBJ1-2; TRBD1 matches at 8 bases. CDR3 length: 13 residues. The V gene's germline CDR1 is SGHRS and CDR2 YFSETQ. The J segment lost 4 bases and the V segment lost 2 bases, leaving 1 base of the junction unmatched. This CDR3 reads CASSFDRGYGYTF. As DNA, the CDR3 is TGCGCCAGCAGCTTTGACAGGGGCTATGGCTACACCTTC.

The chain uses TRBV28 and TRBJ1-4, with D hard to call. CDR1 is MDHEN and CDR2 is SYDVKM in the germline V gene. This CDR3 has 17 amino acids. Trimming removed 7 bases from V and 0 bases from J, with 18 bases in between. The DNA for the CDR3 is TGTGCCAGCAAAAATGTAGGGTTCGTCTCAACTAATGAAAAACTGTTTTTT. It specifies CASKNVGFVSTNEKLFF.

The chain recombines TRBV5-1 with TRBJ1-4, with D perhaps matching TRBD1 (5 bases). The CDR3 totals 18 residues. V lost 0 bases, J lost 0 bases, and 15 bases lay in between. The germline gives CDR1 SGHRS, CDR2 YFSETQ. In DNA, the CDR3 is TGCGCCAGCAGCTTGGGCGGGGGGAGTGGTGCAACTAATGAAAAACTGTTTTTT. Translated, it gives CASSLGGGSGATNEKLFF.

The CDR3 sequence is CASSSPGVYNSPLHF. As DNA, the CDR3 is TGTGCCAGCAGTTCGCCAGGGGTTTATAATTCACCCCTCCACTTT. The chain uses TRBV6-2 or TRBV6-3 and TRBJ1-6; the D gene is possibly TRBD1 (6 bases). The CDR3 is 15 amino acids. Per germline, CDR1 MNHEY and CDR2 SVGEGT. The V gene lost 4 bases and the J gene lost 4 bases, with 11 bases spanning the gap.

This chain joins TRBV10-1 and TRBJ2-2, with TRBD1 matching over 8 bases. CDR3 length equals 16 residues. Germline CDR1 reads WNHNN; CDR2 reads SYGVQD (reference sequence). The V segment lost 4 bases and the J segment 4 bases; nucleotides outside the gene matches: 8. The CDR3 loop is CASSARTGFGTGELFF. In DNA, the CDR3 is TGCGCCAGCAGTGCTCGGACAGGGTTTGGCACCGGGGAGCTGTTTTTT.

The chain employs TRBV11-2 and TRBJ1-1, with unresolved D. This CDR3 comprises 12 residues. CDR1 and CDR2 from the germline V gene are SGHAT and FQNNGV. V lost 5 bases, J lost 8 bases, and 12 bases lay in between. The CDR3 sequence: CASSPTDGEAFF. DNA for the CDR3: TGTGCCAGCAGCCCGACGGACGGAGAAGCTTTCTTT.

The gene calls are TRBV12-5 and TRBJ2-7; 12 positions agree with TRBD1. J lost 8 bases, V lost 3 bases, and 8 bases had no gene match. Per germline, CDR1 LGHNT and CDR2 FRNRAP. This CDR3 region has 15 residues. The CDR3 reads CASGFGTGGQLKQYF. The CDR3, as DNA: TGTGCTAGTGGTTTCGGGACAGGGGGCCAGTTGAAGCAGTACTTC.

The genes are TRBV9 and TRBJ2-5, with 9 nucleotides matching TRBD2. CDR1 and CDR2 from the germline V gene are SGDLS and YYNGEE. V was pared by 4 bases and J by 7 bases, with 17 bases of the junction left unmatched. This CDR3 contains 17 residues. The CDR3 protein is CASSHGGLAGASGTQYF. CDR3 nucleotides: TGTGCCAGCAGCCACGGGGGGTTAGCGGGGGCCTCAGGGACCCAGTACTTC.

The rearrangement uses TRBV6-5 and TRBJ2-5, with D unresolved. V shed 2 bases and J shed 2 bases, with 9 bases lying between them. Germline V lookup: CDR1 MNHEY, CDR2 SVGAGI. The CDR3 spans 14 residues. The CDR3 reads CASSYMTAQETQYF. DNA of the CDR3: TGTGCCAGCAGTTACATGACGGCTCAAGAGACCCAGTACTTC.

The chain uses TRBV9 and TRBJ2-4; a weak D match, TRBD2 (5 bases). Trimming took off 2 bases at V and 0 bases at J, with 6 bases between the two ends. The CDR3 is made up of 14 amino acids. The V gene's germline CDR1 is SGDLS and CDR2 YYNGEE. The CDR3: CASSVGVAKNIQYF. In DNA, the CDR3 is TGTGCCAGCAGCGTCGGGGTAGCCAAAAACATTCAGTACTTC. The variable domain in full, with the rest retrieved from reference TRBV9 and TRBJ2-4, is DSGVTQTPKHLITATGQRVTLRCSPRSGDLSVYWYQQSLDQGLQFLIQYYNGEERAKGNILERFSAQQFPDLHSELNLSSLELGDSALYFCASSVGVAKNIQYFGAGTRLSVL.

The gene calls are TRBV12-3 or TRBV12-4 and TRBJ1-1; D is unresolved. The length of the CDR3 is 11 residues. Trimming pared 5 bases from V and 11 bases from J, leaving 12 bases between. Here the CDR3 DNA reads TGTGCCAGCAGTCCGTCCCGGCGGGCTTTCTTT. Translation: CASSPSRRAFF.

The chain combines TRBV14 with TRBJ1-5; 8 bases are a match to TRBD1. Germline values: CDR1 SGHDN, CDR2 FVKESK. V shed 0 bases, J shed 3 bases, and the junction held 7 bases outside the gene matches. This CDR3 has 17 amino acids. CDR3 nucleotides: TGTGCCAGCAGCCAAGAAGTGGTCAGGGGGCCCAATCAGCCCCAGCATTTT. Amino acid sequence: CASSQEVVRGPNQPQHF. Full variable domain (rest looked up from reference TRBV14 and TRBJ1-5): EAGVTQFPSHSVIEKGQTVTLRCDPISGHDNLYWYRRVMGKEIKFLLHFVKESKQDESGMPNNRFLAERTGGTYSTLKVQPAELEDSGVYFCASSQEVVRGPNQPQHFGDGTRLSIL.

This clone was detected only once. The rearrangement links TRBV12-3 or TRBV12-4 to TRBJ1-5; D uncertain. The CDR3 totals 13 residues. The germline V and J ends were trimmed by 5 bases and 4 bases, with 9 bases remaining between them. The CDR3 DNA reads TGTGCCAGCAGTATTACACAAAATCAGCCCCAGCATTTT. It is translated as CASSITQNQPQHF.

This clone has a single count. This chain links TRBV2 with TRBJ1-2; no firm D call. V was pared by 6 bases and J by 2 bases, with 7 bases between. CDR1 and CDR2 from the germline V gene are SNHLY and FYNNEI. This CDR3 is 12 amino acids long. CDR3 DNA: TGTGCCAGCAGGGGCCAAAACTATGGCTACACCTTC. Translating it yields CASRGQNYGYTF.

This clone was recorded once. This rearrangement joins TRBV4-2 to TRBJ1-3, with D unresolved. Germline CDR1 reads LGHNA; CDR2 reads YNFKEQ. The CDR3 runs 16 residues. V was pared by 0 bases and J by 0 bases, with 9 bases between. The CDR3 nucleotides read TGTGCCAGCAGCCAAGAAAAGACATACTCTGGAAACACCATATATTTT. Translated: CASSQEKTYSGNTIYF.

The chain joins TRBV25-1 to TRBJ2-3; tentative D call: TRBD1 (6 bases). The CDR3 sequence is 15 residues long. From germline, CDR1 is MGHDK and CDR2 SYGVNS. The germline V and J ends were trimmed by 3 bases and 0 bases, with 10 bases remaining between them. The CDR3 spells CASSDGGGSTDTQYF. DNA for the CDR3: TGTGCCAGCAGTGACGGTGGGGGCAGCACAGATACGCAGTATTTT.

The chain has TRBV6-2 or TRBV6-3 and TRBJ2-5; D is unclear. CDR1 is MNHEY and CDR2 is SVGEGT in the germline V gene. V was cut by 0 bases and J by 7 bases, with 6 bases left in between. CDR3 length: 12 amino acids. This CDR3 is CASSYSMVTQYF. The CDR3 DNA reads as TGTGCCAGCAGTTACTCGATGGTGACCCAGTACTTC.

The chain couples TRBV10-3 to TRBJ2-7; TRBD1 matches at 12 bases. Germline V gene data show CDR1 as ENHRY and CDR2 as SYGVKD. The CDR3 contains 14 residues. V was clipped by 11 bases and J by 3 bases; unmatched bases: 8. CDR3 DNA sequence: TGTGCCGTCTCCGGGACAGGGGGCTTCTACGAGCAGTACTTC. It yields the protein CAVSGTGGFYEQYF.

This chain uses TRBV3-1 (or the pseudogene TRBV3-2) with TRBJ1-6; D ambiguous. Trimming stripped 0 bases from V and 9 bases from J, with 9 bases between. The CDR3 runs to 14 residues. Germline CDR1 and CDR2: LGHDT and YNNKEL (reference sequence). CDR3 DNA sequence: TGTGCCAGCAGCCAAGATCCTCCCGGTTCACCCCTCCACTTT. It translates to CASSQDPPGSPLHF.

The V and J genes are TRBV7-9 and TRBJ1-1, with unresolved D. V was shortened by 5 bases and J by 11 bases, with 12 bases between the two germline ends. The length of the CDR3 is 11 residues. CDR1 is SEHNR, CDR2 FQNEAQ, per germline (reference sequence). CDR3 bases: TGTGCCAGCAGCCCCCTGGGTAAGGCTTTCTTT. This codes for CASSPLGKAFF.

This chain joins TRBV5-4 and TRBJ2-5; no clear D gene. Deletions cut 0 bases from V and 5 bases from J, with 8 bases between. Germline lookup yields CDR1 SGHNT and CDR2 YYREEE (reference sequence). This CDR3 has 13 residues. The CDR3 is CASSLGALETQYF. CDR3 DNA: TGTGCCAGCAGCTTGGGGGCACTGGAGACCCAGTACTTC. Complete variable domain (other parts from reference TRBV5-4 and TRBJ2-5): ETGVTQSPTHLIKTRGQQVTLRCSSQSGHNTVSWYQQALGQGPQFIFQYYREEENGRGNFPPRFSGLQFPNYSSELNVNALELDDSALYLCASSLGALETQYFGPGTRLLVL.

V gene TRBV5-4 combines with J gene TRBJ2-1, with D perhaps given as TRBD1 or TRBD2 (5 bases each). Germline assignment: CDR1 SGHNT and CDR2 YYREEE (reference sequence). Trimming cost V 5 bases and J 5 bases, with 20 bases left between them. This CDR3 region has 16 residues. CDR3: CASSPWGWGRNNEQFF. The CDR3 DNA is TGTGCCAGCAGTCCTTGGGGCTGGGGACGGAACAATGAGCAGTTCTTC.

This clone is classed as medium-sized. At the DNA level, this CDR3 is encoded by other sequences in the same sample as well. The J gene is TRBJ2-1, the V gene TRBV7-3; D might be TRBD2 (9 bases). V lost 5 bases, J lost 4 bases, and 18 bases lay in between. The CDR3 is made up of 16 amino acids. Germline V lookup: CDR1 SGHTA, CDR2 FQGTGA. CDR3 sequence: CASSPGGGGAYNEQFF. The CDR3 nucleotides read TGTGCCAGCAGCCCAGGGGGCGGGGGGGCGTACAATGAGCAGTTCTTC. Filled out from reference TRBV7-3 and TRBJ2-1, the complete variable domain reads GAGVSQTPSNKVTEKGKYVELRCDPISGHTALYWYRQSLGQGPEFLIYFQGTGAADDSGLPNDRFFAVRPEGSVSTLKIQRTERGDSAVYLCASSPGGGGAYNEQFFGPGTRLTVL.

CDR3 protein: CASSLARSSGNTIYF. CDR3 bases: TGTGCCAGCTCTCTGGCCAGGAGCTCTGGAAACACCATATATTTT. The chain has TRBV18 and TRBJ1-3; D not certain. The CDR3 has 15 residues. Looked up from germline, CDR1 is KGHSH and CDR2 is LQKENI. V lost 6 bases, J lost 0 bases, and 12 bases lay in between.